This T cell receptor (beta chain) was found in a study of cytomegalovirus exposure and HLA in healthy donors. Findings and limits, study-wide: For TCR beta chains, V- and J-gene trimming was later linked to a missense DCLRE1C variant. Later on, an analysis found that several of the most significant clusters appeared to be linked to common viral pathogens, which included parvovirus B19.

As concerns this clone: Its target is not known.

Between the trimmed V and J ends, which lost 7 bases and 5 bases, there was a span of 8 bases. The CDR3 is 12 amino acids. Germline values: CDR1 MNHEY, CDR2 SVGAGI. Vbeta (60) and Jbeta (13) primers were used in the PCR. The table came from immunoSEQ multiplex PCR; TCRdb's copy has only in-frame clones and leaves some out. This table holds some 180,000 clones, 81% found once. The gene calls are TRBV6-5 and TRBJ1-4; weak D call: TRBD1 (5 bases). This receptor was taken from a middle-aged man in good health and CMV-seropositive. The sequencing input was PBMCs. This chain's CDR3 is CASNRQNEKLFF. CDR3 sequence (DNA): TGTGCCAGCAACCGACAGAATGAAAAACTGTTTTTT.